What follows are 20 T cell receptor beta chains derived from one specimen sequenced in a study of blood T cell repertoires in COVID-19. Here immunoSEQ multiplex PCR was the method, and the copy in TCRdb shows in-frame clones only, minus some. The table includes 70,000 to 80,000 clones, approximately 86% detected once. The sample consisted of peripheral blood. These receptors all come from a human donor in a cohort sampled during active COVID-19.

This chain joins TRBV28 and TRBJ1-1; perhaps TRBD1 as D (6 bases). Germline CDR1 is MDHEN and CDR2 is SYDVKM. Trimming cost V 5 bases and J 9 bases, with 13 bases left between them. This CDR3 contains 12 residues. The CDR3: CASSETGSQAFF. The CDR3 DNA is TGTGCCAGCAGTGAAACAGGGTCCCAAGCTTTCTTT.

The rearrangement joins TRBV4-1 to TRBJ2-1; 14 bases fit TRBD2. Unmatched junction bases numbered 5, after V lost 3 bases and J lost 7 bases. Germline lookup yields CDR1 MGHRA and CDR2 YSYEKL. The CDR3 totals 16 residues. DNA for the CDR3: TGCGCCAGCAGCCACGGACTAGCGGGGGGTCTGAATGAGCAGTTCTTC. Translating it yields CASSHGLAGGLNEQFF.

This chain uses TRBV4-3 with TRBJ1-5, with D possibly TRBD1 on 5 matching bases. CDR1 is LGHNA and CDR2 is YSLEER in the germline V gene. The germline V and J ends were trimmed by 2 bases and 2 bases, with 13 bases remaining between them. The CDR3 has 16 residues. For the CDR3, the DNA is TGCGCCAGCAGCCAAACTGTCACAGGCCGCAATCAGCCCCAGCATTTT. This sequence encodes CASSQTVTGRNQPQHF.

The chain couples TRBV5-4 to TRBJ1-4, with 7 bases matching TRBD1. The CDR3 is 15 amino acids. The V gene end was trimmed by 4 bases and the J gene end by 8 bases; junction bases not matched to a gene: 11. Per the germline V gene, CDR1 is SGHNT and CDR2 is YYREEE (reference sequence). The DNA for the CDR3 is TGTGCCAGCAGCCAAGACAGGGAACCGAGGGAAAAACTGTTTTTT. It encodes CASSQDREPREKLFF.

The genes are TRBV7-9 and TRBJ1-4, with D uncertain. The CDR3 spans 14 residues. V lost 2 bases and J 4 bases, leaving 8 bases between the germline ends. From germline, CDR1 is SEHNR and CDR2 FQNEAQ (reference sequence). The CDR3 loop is CASSLSLLNEKLFF. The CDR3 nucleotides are TGTGCCAGCAGCTTATCCCTCCTTAATGAAAAACTGTTTTTT.

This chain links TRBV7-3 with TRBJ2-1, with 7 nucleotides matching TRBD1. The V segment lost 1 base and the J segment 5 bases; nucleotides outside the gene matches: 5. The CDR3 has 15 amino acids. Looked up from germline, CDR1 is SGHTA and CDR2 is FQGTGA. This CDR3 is CASSLIGTGDNEQFF. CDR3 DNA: TGTGCCAGCAGCTTAATAGGCACAGGGGACAATGAGCAGTTCTTC.

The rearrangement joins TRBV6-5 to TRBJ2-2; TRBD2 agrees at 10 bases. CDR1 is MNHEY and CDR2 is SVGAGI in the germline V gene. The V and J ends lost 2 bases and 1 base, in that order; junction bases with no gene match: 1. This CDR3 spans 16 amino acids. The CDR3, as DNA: TGTGCCAGCAGTTACGGACTAGCGGTGAACACCGGGGAGCTGTTTTTT. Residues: CASSYGLAVNTGELFF.

For the CDR3, the DNA is TGTGCCAGCAGCCCTACAGAGAGCTACGAGCAGTACTTC. Protein: CASSPTESYEQYF. The chain has TRBV7-9 and TRBJ2-7; D gene unclear. Germline CDR1 SEHNR, CDR2 FQNEAQ (reference sequence). Between the trimmed V and J ends, which lost 5 bases and 3 bases, there was a span of 11 bases. The CDR3 is 13 amino acids.

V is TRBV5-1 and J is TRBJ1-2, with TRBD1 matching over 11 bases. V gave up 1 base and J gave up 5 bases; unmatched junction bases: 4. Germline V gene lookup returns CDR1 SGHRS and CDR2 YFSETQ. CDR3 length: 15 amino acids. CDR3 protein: CASSLWTGGGYGYTF. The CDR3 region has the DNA TGCGCCAGCAGCTTGTGGACAGGGGGCGGGTATGGCTACACCTTC.

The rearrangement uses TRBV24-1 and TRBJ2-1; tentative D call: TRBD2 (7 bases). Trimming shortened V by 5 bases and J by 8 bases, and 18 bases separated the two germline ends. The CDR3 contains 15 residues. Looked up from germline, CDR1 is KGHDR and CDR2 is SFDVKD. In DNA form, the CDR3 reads TGTGCCACCAGTGCCGGAGGAGGGGGGGGAGATGAGCAGTTCTTC. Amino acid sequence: CATSAGGGGGDEQFF.

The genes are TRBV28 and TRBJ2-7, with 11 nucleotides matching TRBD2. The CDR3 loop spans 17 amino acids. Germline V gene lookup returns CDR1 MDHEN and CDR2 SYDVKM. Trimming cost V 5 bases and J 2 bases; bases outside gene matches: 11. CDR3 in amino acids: CASSPRLAGNSPYEQYF. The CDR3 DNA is TGTGCCAGCAGTCCACGACTAGCGGGGAATTCTCCCTACGAGCAGTACTTC.

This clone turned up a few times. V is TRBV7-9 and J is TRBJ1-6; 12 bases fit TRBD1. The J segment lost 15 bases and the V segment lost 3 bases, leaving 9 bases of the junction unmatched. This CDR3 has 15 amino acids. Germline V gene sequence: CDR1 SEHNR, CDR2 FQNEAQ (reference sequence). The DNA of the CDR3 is TGTGCCAGCAGCTTCGGGACAGGGGGCGCGGACGTCCTCCACTTT. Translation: CASSFGTGGADVLHF.

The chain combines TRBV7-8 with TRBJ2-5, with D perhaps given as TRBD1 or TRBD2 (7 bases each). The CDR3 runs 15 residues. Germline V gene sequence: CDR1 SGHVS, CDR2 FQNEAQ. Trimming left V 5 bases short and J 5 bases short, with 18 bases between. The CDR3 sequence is CASSGAGQLGETQYF. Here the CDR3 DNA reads TGTGCCAGCAGCGGAGCGGGACAGTTAGGGGAGACCCAGTACTTC.

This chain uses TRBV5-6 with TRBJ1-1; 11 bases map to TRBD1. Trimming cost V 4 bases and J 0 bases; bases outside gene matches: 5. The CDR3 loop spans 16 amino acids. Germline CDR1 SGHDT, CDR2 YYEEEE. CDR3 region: CASSLRDRGMNTEAFF. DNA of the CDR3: TGTGCCAGCAGCCTCAGGGACAGGGGGATGAACACTGAAGCTTTCTTT.

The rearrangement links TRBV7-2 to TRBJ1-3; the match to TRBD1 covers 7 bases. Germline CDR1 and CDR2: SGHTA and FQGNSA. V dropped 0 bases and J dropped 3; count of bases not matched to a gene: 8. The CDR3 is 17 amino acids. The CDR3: CASSLAQGGPNGNTIYF. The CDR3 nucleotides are TGTGCCAGCAGCTTAGCTCAGGGGGGCCCGAATGGAAACACCATATATTTT.

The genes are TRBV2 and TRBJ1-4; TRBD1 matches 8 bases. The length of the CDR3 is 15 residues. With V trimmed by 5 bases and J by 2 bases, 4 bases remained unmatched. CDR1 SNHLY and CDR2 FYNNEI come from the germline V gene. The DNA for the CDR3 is TGTGCCAGCAGTCCGAGGACAGGGACTAATGAAAAACTGTTTTTT. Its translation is CASSPRTGTNEKLFF.

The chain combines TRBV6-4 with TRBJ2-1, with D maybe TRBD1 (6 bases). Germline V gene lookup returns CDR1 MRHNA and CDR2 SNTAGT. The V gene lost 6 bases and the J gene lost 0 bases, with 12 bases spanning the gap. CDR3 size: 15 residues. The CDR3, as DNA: TGTGCCAGCAGAGAAACAGGGCACTCCTACAATGAGCAGTTCTTC. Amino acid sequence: CASRETGHSYNEQFF.

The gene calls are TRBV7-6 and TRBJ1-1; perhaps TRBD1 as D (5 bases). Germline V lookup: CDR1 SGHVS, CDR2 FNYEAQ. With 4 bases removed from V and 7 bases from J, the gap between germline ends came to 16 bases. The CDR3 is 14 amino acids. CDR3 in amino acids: CASSSGSPGGEAFF. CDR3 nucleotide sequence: TGTGCCAGCAGCTCAGGGTCCCCTGGCGGTGAAGCTTTCTTT.

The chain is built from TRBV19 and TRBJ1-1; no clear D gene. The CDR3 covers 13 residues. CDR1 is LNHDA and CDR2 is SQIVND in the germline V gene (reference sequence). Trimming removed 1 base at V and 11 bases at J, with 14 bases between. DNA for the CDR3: TGTGCCAGTAGTATAGGAGGGCACGACCGGGCTTTCTTT. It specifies CASSIGGHDRAFF.

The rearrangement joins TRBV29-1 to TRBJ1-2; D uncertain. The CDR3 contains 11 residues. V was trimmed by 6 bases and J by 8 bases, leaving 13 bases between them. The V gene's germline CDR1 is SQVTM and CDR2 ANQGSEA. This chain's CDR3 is CSVGGLEGYTF. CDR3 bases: TGCAGCGTAGGAGGGCTTGAGGGCTACACCTTC.